Listed below are T cell receptor beta chains from one sample, sequenced in a study of T-cell reconstitution after alpha-beta-depleted transplantation in children. TCRdb independently ran MiXCR on the PCR reads; one entry per CDR3 protein. Found here are over 400,000 distinct CDR3 sequences, 12% of them singletons; the top ten hold under 7%. The specimen comprised PBMCs from the stem cell graft donor, sampled from the stem cell graft. Receptor source: a human donor who donated a stem cell graft to a child with combined immunodeficiency. Both conserved end residues are part of each CDR3. The order of the fields is clone size, J gene, V gene, D gene, CDR3 protein, CDR3 DNA. The D gene is left open where the match is weak. Clone size is shown for a subset of rows, as once, few, many or a class of expanded clone.

abundance: many; j_gene: TRBJ2-1; v_gene: TRBV4-3; d_gene: .; CDR3aa: CASSQVGDYNEQFF; CDR3nt: TGCGCCAGCAGCCAAGTGGGGGACTACAATGAGCAGTTCTTC
abundance: .; j_gene: TRBJ2-1; v_gene: TRBV6-6; d_gene: .; CDR3aa: CASSHRQHNEQFF; CDR3nt: TGTGCCAGCAGTCACCGACAGCACAATGAGCAGTTCTTC
abundance: many; j_gene: TRBJ2-3; v_gene: TRBV7-2; d_gene: TRBD2; CDR3aa: CASSLGGLAGIPSGDTQYF; CDR3nt: TGTGCCAGCAGCTTAGGCGGACTAGCGGGAATCCCCAGCGGCGATACGCAGTATTTT
abundance: few; j_gene: TRBJ2-2; v_gene: TRBV12-3/TRBV12-4; d_gene: TRBD1; CDR3aa: CASSSTGGSDTGELFF; CDR3nt: TGTGCCAGCAGTTCGACAGGGGGGTCGGACACCGGGGAGCTGTTTTTT
abundance: few; j_gene: TRBJ2-5; v_gene: TRBV6-5; d_gene: TRBD2; CDR3aa: CASSWALADPQETQYF; CDR3nt: TGTGCCAGCAGTTGGGCGCTAGCGGACCCACAAGAGACCCAGTACTTC
abundance: .; j_gene: TRBJ1-4; v_gene: TRBV5-5; d_gene: .; CDR3aa: CASSHGSGALWEKLFF; CDR3nt: TGTGCCAGCAGCCACGGATCAGGGGCGCTTTGGGAAAAACTGTTTTTT
abundance: many; j_gene: TRBJ2-5; v_gene: TRBV24-1; d_gene: TRBD2; CDR3aa: CATSDFGEGETQYF; CDR3nt: TGTGCCACCAGTGATTTTGGGGAGGGAGAGACCCAGTACTTC
abundance: many; j_gene: TRBJ2-3; v_gene: TRBV4-3; d_gene: .; CDR3aa: CASSQDRGDTQYF; CDR3nt: TGCGCCAGCAGCCAAGATAGGGGAGATACGCAGTATTTT
abundance: once; j_gene: TRBJ2-3; v_gene: TRBV29-1; d_gene: TRBD2; CDR3aa: CSVELAGEADTQYF; CDR3nt: TGCAGCGTTGAGCTAGCGGGAGAGGCAGATACGCAGTATTTT
abundance: few; j_gene: TRBJ2-6; v_gene: TRBV15; d_gene: .; CDR3aa: CATSSGGSASGANVLTF; CDR3nt: TGTGCCACCAGCAGTGGGGGGTCAGCCTCTGGGGCCAACGTCCTGACTTTC
abundance: few; j_gene: TRBJ1-1; v_gene: TRBV7-9; d_gene: .; CDR3aa: CASSFRDKGTEAFF; CDR3nt: TGTGCCAGCAGCTTCCGGGACAAAGGAACTGAAGCTTTCTTT
abundance: many; j_gene: TRBJ2-2; v_gene: TRBV12-3/TRBV12-4; d_gene: TRBD2; CDR3aa: CASSLATSGRAYGELFF; CDR3nt: TGTGCCAGCAGTTTAGCGACTAGCGGGAGGGCCTACGGGGAGCTGTTTTTT
abundance: few; j_gene: TRBJ2-3; v_gene: TRBV7-6; d_gene: TRBD1; CDR3aa: CASSLRPGQGTDTQYF; CDR3nt: TGTGCCAGCAGCTTACGGCCGGGACAGGGAACAGATACGCAGTATTTT
abundance: .; j_gene: TRBJ2-1; v_gene: TRBV7-2; d_gene: TRBD1; CDR3aa: CASSQGQGAYDEQFF; CDR3nt: TGTGCCAGCAGCCAGGGACAGGGGGCTTACGATGAGCAGTTCTTC
abundance: .; j_gene: TRBJ1-6; v_gene: TRBV6-1; d_gene: .; CDR3aa: CASIPGSYNSPLHF; CDR3nt: TGTGCCAGCATACCCGGGTCCTATAATTCACCCCTCCACTTT
abundance: few; j_gene: TRBJ2-7; v_gene: TRBV20-1; d_gene: .; CDR3aa: CSARDPGVPYEQYF; CDR3nt: TGCAGTGCTAGAGATCCTGGGGTTCCCTACGAGCAGTACTTC
abundance: few; j_gene: TRBJ2-2; v_gene: TRBV5-8; d_gene: .; CDR3aa: CARPKTGRTGELFF; CDR3nt: TGTGCCAGGCCAAAGACGGGACGCACCGGGGAGCTGTTTTTT
abundance: few; j_gene: TRBJ2-7; v_gene: TRBV5-1; d_gene: .; CDR3aa: CASSLGGQGVAYEQYF; CDR3nt: TGCGCCAGCAGCTTGGGAGGCCAAGGGGTGGCCTACGAGCAGTACTTC
abundance: many; j_gene: TRBJ2-3; v_gene: TRBV4-2; d_gene: TRBD2; CDR3aa: CASSQDSLASGGAKDTQYF; CDR3nt: TGTGCCAGCAGCCAAGATTCGTTGGCTAGCGGGGGGGCAAAGGATACGCAGTATTTT
abundance: once; j_gene: TRBJ2-1; v_gene: TRBV9; d_gene: TRBD1; CDR3aa: CASSDGQGVANEQFF; CDR3nt: TGTGCCAGCAGCGATGGACAGGGGGTTGCCAATGAGCAGTTCTTC
abundance: .; j_gene: TRBJ1-1; v_gene: TRBV10-3; d_gene: .; CDR3aa: CASGPPHGEAFF; CDR3nt: TGTGCCAGCGGTCCGCCGCACGGTGAAGCTTTCTTT
abundance: few; j_gene: TRBJ2-5; v_gene: TRBV15; d_gene: .; CDR3aa: CATSNVGMTQYF; CDR3nt: TGTGCCACCAGCAATGTCGGGATGACCCAGTACTTC
abundance: many; j_gene: TRBJ2-1; v_gene: TRBV10-3; d_gene: TRBD2; CDR3aa: CAISDERDGNEQFF; CDR3nt: TGTGCCATCAGTGATGAGCGGGATGGGAATGAGCAGTTCTTC
abundance: .; j_gene: TRBJ2-3; v_gene: TRBV10-3; d_gene: TRBD2; CDR3aa: CAIRGAGGATDTQYF; CDR3nt: TGTGCCATCAGGGGAGCGGGAGGGGCCACAGATACGCAGTATTTT
abundance: .; j_gene: TRBJ2-3; v_gene: TRBV7-2; d_gene: TRBD1; CDR3aa: CASSDRTGDTDTQYF; CDR3nt: TGTGCCAGCAGCGATAGGACAGGGGACACAGATACGCAGTATTTT
abundance: few; j_gene: TRBJ2-1; v_gene: TRBV29-1; d_gene: .; CDR3aa: CSVLRESSYNEQFF; CDR3nt: TGCAGCGTGCTCCGGGAAAGCTCCTACAATGAGCAGTTCTTC
abundance: few; j_gene: TRBJ2-1; v_gene: TRBV12-3/TRBV12-4; d_gene: .; CDR3aa: CASTLVFLANEQFF; CDR3nt: TGTGCCAGCACCTTAGTTTTTTTAGCGAATGAGCAGTTCTTC
abundance: .; j_gene: TRBJ2-7; v_gene: TRBV4-1; d_gene: TRBD2; CDR3aa: CASSQETGGSSYEQYF; CDR3nt: TGCGCCAGCAGCCAAGAGACGGGAGGGTCCTCCTACGAGCAGTACTTC
abundance: .; j_gene: TRBJ2-5; v_gene: TRBV7-9; d_gene: TRBD1; CDR3aa: CASSSGQGMGGETQYF; CDR3nt: TGTGCCAGCAGCTCGGGACAGGGAATGGGTGGCGAGACCCAGTACTTC
abundance: .; j_gene: TRBJ2-7; v_gene: TRBV20-1; d_gene: .; CDR3aa: CSAVSGLHEQYF; CDR3nt: TGCAGTGCGGTATCGGGACTTCACGAGCAGTACTTC
abundance: few; j_gene: TRBJ1-3; v_gene: TRBV5-1; d_gene: TRBD1; CDR3aa: CASKETGANTIYF; CDR3nt: TGCGCCAGCAAAGAGACAGGGGCAAACACCATATATTTT
abundance: many; j_gene: TRBJ2-2; v_gene: TRBV29-1; d_gene: .; CDR3aa: CSVGEDTGELFF; CDR3nt: TGCAGCGTTGGTGAGGACACCGGGGAGCTGTTTTTT
abundance: many; j_gene: TRBJ2-4; v_gene: TRBV15; d_gene: TRBD1; CDR3aa: CATDRDRGYIQYF; CDR3nt: TGTGCCACCGACCGGGACAGGGGTTACATTCAGTACTTC
abundance: .; j_gene: TRBJ1-3; v_gene: TRBV9; d_gene: .; CDR3aa: CASSVAATGTSGNTIYF; CDR3nt: TGTGCCAGCAGCGTAGCGGCGACAGGCACCTCTGGAAACACCATATATTTT
abundance: many; j_gene: TRBJ2-3; v_gene: TRBV20-1; d_gene: .; CDR3aa: CSARIRSRDIEDTQYF; CDR3nt: TGCAGTGCTAGAATAAGATCTAGGGACATCGAGGATACGCAGTATTTT
abundance: .; j_gene: TRBJ2-7; v_gene: TRBV5-1; d_gene: TRBD1; CDR3aa: CASSSRGGQGYYEQYF; CDR3nt: TGCGCCAGCAGCTCCCGCGGAGGACAGGGCTACTACGAGCAGTACTTC
abundance: .; j_gene: TRBJ2-7; v_gene: TRBV3-1; d_gene: .; CDR3aa: CASSPPTRGGYEQYF; CDR3nt: TGTGCCAGCAGCCCACCAACTAGGGGGGGCTACGAGCAGTACTTC
abundance: .; j_gene: TRBJ1-5; v_gene: TRBV12-3/TRBV12-4; d_gene: .; CDR3aa: CASSLDGQRDQPQHF; CDR3nt: TGTGCCAGCAGTTTAGATGGACAGAGGGATCAGCCCCAGCATTTT
abundance: few; j_gene: TRBJ2-3; v_gene: TRBV20-1; d_gene: .; CDR3aa: CSVKPSLTFIYQSGDITDTQYF; CDR3nt: TGCAGTGTTAAACCCTCACTCACCTTTATTTATCAAAGCGGGGACATCACAGATACGCAGTATTTT
abundance: .; j_gene: TRBJ2-3; v_gene: TRBV20-1; d_gene: .; CDR3aa: CSARTTSSDTQYF; CDR3nt: TGCAGTGCTAGAACTACTAGCTCAGATACGCAGTATTTT
abundance: many; j_gene: TRBJ2-1; v_gene: TRBV25-1; d_gene: .; CDR3aa: CASSTGDEQFF; CDR3nt: TGTGCCAGCAGTACGGGGGATGAGCAGTTCTTC
abundance: many; j_gene: TRBJ1-1; v_gene: TRBV20-1; d_gene: .; CDR3aa: CSAGPGVNTEAFF; CDR3nt: TGCAGTGCTGGCCCAGGGGTGAACACTGAAGCTTTCTTT
abundance: few; j_gene: TRBJ2-7; v_gene: TRBV7-9; d_gene: TRBD2; CDR3aa: CASSTSSGRFYEQYF; CDR3nt: TGTGCCAGCAGCACCTCTAGCGGGAGATTCTACGAGCAGTACTTC
abundance: .; j_gene: TRBJ2-7; v_gene: TRBV11-2; d_gene: .; CDR3aa: CASSLDMSLEQYF; CDR3nt: TGTGCCAGCAGCTTAGACATGTCTCTGGAGCAGTACTTC
abundance: many; j_gene: TRBJ2-1; v_gene: TRBV7-9; d_gene: .; CDR3aa: CASSDHNEQFF; CDR3nt: TGTGCCAGCAGCGACCACAATGAGCAGTTCTTC
abundance: few; j_gene: TRBJ2-1; v_gene: TRBV4-2; d_gene: TRBD1; CDR3aa: CASSQVTGEQFF; CDR3nt: TGTGCCAGCAGCCAAGTGACAGGGGAACAGTTCTTC
abundance: .; j_gene: TRBJ1-2; v_gene: TRBV7-8; d_gene: .; CDR3aa: CASSPGHNYGYTF; CDR3nt: TGTGCCAGCAGCCCCGGACATAACTATGGCTACACCTTC
abundance: once; j_gene: TRBJ2-1; v_gene: TRBV5-1; d_gene: TRBD1; CDR3aa: CASSWQPGQGVNNEQFF; CDR3nt: TGCGCCAGCAGCTGGCAACCAGGACAGGGGGTAAACAATGAGCAGTTCTTC
abundance: .; j_gene: TRBJ2-7; v_gene: TRBV7-9; d_gene: TRBD1; CDR3aa: CASSSTGLDEQYF; CDR3nt: TGTGCCAGCAGCTCGACAGGGTTGGACGAGCAGTACTTC
abundance: .; j_gene: TRBJ2-3; v_gene: TRBV9; d_gene: TRBD2; CDR3aa: CASSGTSGGAHGDTQYF; CDR3nt: TGTGCCAGCAGCGGAACTAGCGGGGGGGCCCACGGAGATACGCAGTATTTT
abundance: few; j_gene: TRBJ2-4; v_gene: TRBV24-1; d_gene: .; CDR3aa: CATIPGGAKNIQYF; CDR3nt: TGTGCCACCATCCCAGGCGGCGCCAAAAACATTCAGTACTTC
abundance: .; j_gene: TRBJ2-1; v_gene: TRBV7-8; d_gene: .; CDR3aa: CASSSAGTLNEQFF; CDR3nt: TGTGCCAGCAGCTCCGCCGGGACTCTCAATGAGCAGTTCTTC
abundance: few; j_gene: TRBJ2-1; v_gene: TRBV9; d_gene: .; CDR3aa: CASSGALSGASGNEQFF; CDR3nt: TGTGCCAGCAGCGGAGCCCTCTCGGGGGCGAGTGGGAATGAGCAGTTCTTC
abundance: few; j_gene: TRBJ1-2; v_gene: TRBV6-5; d_gene: TRBD1; CDR3aa: CATSAGTEYYGYTF; CDR3nt: TGTGCCACTTCAGCCGGGACAGAATACTATGGCTACACCTTC
abundance: few; j_gene: TRBJ1-1; v_gene: TRBV10-3; d_gene: .; CDR3aa: CAISGYGALEAFF; CDR3nt: TGTGCCATCAGTGGCTACGGGGCTCTTGAAGCTTTCTTT